This entry describes one TCR beta chain. Only in-frame clones appear in the TCRdb table, and some are missing; sequencing was by immunoSEQ multiplex PCR. The sample lists roughly 75,000 clones; approximately 86% were seen once. CDR3 size: 15 residues. Germline CDR1 MNHNS, CDR2 SASEGT. Trimming cost V 5 bases and J 6 bases, with 17 bases left between them. The entry originates in a study of OX40 agonist ivuxolimab in advanced cancers. V usage is TRBV6-1 and J usage is TRBJ1-5; perhaps TRBD1 as D (5 bases). The TCR originated in an adult with an advanced solid tumor such as melanoma, head and neck, liver or kidney cancer. The sample was CD4+ or CD8+ T cells sorted from blood, taken in a trial of the OX40 agonist ivuxolimab. The CDR3 loop is CASSQGSERGQPQHF. The CDR3 nucleotides read TGTGCCAGCAGTCAGGGTTCCGAGAGGGGTCAGCCCCAGCATTTT.